The T cell receptor (beta chain) described here comes from a study of blood T cell repertoires in COVID-19. The wider study: Italy, Spain and the United States were the sources of the convalescent and acute COVID-19 samples. PBMCs, B-cell-depleted T cells, or T cells provided the cDNA or gDNA that made up the material.

Germline-derived CDR1 and CDR2 are MNHEY and SVGEGT. This CDR3 region has 20 residues. Trimming removed 1 base from V and 3 bases from J; junction bases left unmatched: 16. In the study's own analysis: By means of reference gene primer amplification, nucleated cell counts were estimated. TCRdb's table, derived via immunoSEQ multiplex PCR, lists solely in-frame clones and lacks some. D and trimming were read from the DNA, whereas the V and J calls and clone size are those reported in that table. The repertoire includes 240,000 or so clones, 70% to 90% of them detected once, and roughly 0.8% sits in the top ten.

Sequenced input: peripheral blood. J is TRBJ2-1 and V is TRBV6-2 or TRBV6-3, with 9 bases identical to TRBD2. This clonotype was obtained from a woman in her thirties with acute or convalescent COVID-19. The CDR3 region is CASSYLNRPVSGSSYNEQFF. CDR3 coding DNA: TGTGCCAGCAGTTACTTGAATCGGCCAGTTAGCGGGAGTAGCTACAATGAGCAGTTCTTC.